The sequence of this T cell receptor beta chain was determined in a study of blood T cell repertoires in COVID-19. Study-level background: The samples span acute and convalescent COVID-19 from the United States, Italy and Spain. Sources were T cells, B-cell-depleted T cells, or PBMCs; the material itself was cDNA or gDNA.

The V end was cut by 6 bases, the J end by 0 bases, with 11 bases between. Germline V gives CDR1 SNHLY, CDR2 FYNNEI. The CDR3 sequence is 15 residues long. Original data processing: It was from reference gene primer amplification that nucleated cell counts were estimated. The repertoire was sequenced with immunoSEQ multiplex PCR; TCRdb's copy has only in-frame clones and lacks some. The V and J calls and clone size come from that table; D and trimming were worked out from the DNA. The sample carries some 490,000 clones, 75% to 90% recorded once. The rearrangement links TRBV2 to TRBJ2-2; D unclear. The TCR sequence derives from a human donor in a cohort sampled during active COVID-19. The sequenced sample consisted of peripheral blood. The CDR3 region is CASRGVPTNTGELFF. CDR3 in DNA: TGTGCCAGCAGAGGAGTACCGACGAACACCGGGGAGCTGTTTTTT.